Shown below are 9 T cell receptor beta chains from a single sample sequenced in a study of T cell changes during pregnancy in multiple sclerosis. Assay: immunoSEQ multiplex PCR; the TCRdb copy retains only in-frame clones and omits some. In the table there are about 40,000 clones, 80% to 90% of which are singletons. The material sequenced was CD4+ T cells from peripheral blood mononuclear cells, taken before pregnancy. The receptors were sampled from a female donor with multiple sclerosis, enrolled in a pregnancy study.

The chain is built from TRBV7-2 and TRBJ1-4, with 7 positions matching TRBD1. Germline V gives CDR1 SGHTA, CDR2 FQGNSA. The CDR3 is 14 residues long. Trimming cost V 5 bases and J 7 bases; bases outside gene matches: 7. For the CDR3, the DNA is TGTGCCAGCAGCCCGCAAGGGGGCCCTGAAAAACTGTTTTTT. This gives the protein CASSPQGGPEKLFF.

As DNA, the CDR3 is TGTGCCAGCAGTGTACTAGCGGGGGGGCCGGAACAGTACTTC. Its translation: CASSVLAGGPEQYF. The rearrangement joins TRBV6-1 to TRBJ2-7, with 13 nucleotides matching TRBD2. The germline gives CDR1 MNHNS, CDR2 SASEGT. Germline trimming cut 4 bases from V and 10 bases from J; bases unmatched to any gene: 7. The CDR3 length is 14 residues.

The chain's CDR3 is CAISERQGVLGNTIYF. CDR3 DNA: TGTGCCATCAGTGAGCGGCAGGGTGTCCTTGGAAACACCATATATTTT. This chain uses TRBV10-3 with TRBJ1-3, with a possible D match to TRBD1 (5 bases). CDR1 and CDR2 from the germline V gene are ENHRY and SYGVKD. The CDR3 is made up of 16 amino acids. V gave up 2 bases and J gave up 3 bases, with 14 bases separating them.

The chain is built from TRBV6-1 and TRBJ2-3; no clear D. CDR1 and CDR2 from the germline V gene are MNHNS and SASEGT. This CDR3 spans 17 amino acids. V was pared by 0 bases and J by 2 bases, with 15 bases between. CDR3 nucleotide sequence: TGTGCCAGCAGTGAAGCGCTATTGTGGCAGGACACAGATACGCAGTATTTT. Its translation is CASSEALLWQDTDTQYF.

This chain joins TRBV28 and TRBJ1-1, with 8 bases lining up with TRBD1. The germline CDR1 and CDR2 sequences are MDHEN and SYDVKM. V was pared by 3 bases and J by 5 bases, with 8 bases of the junction left unmatched. This CDR3 is 15 amino acids long. The CDR3 DNA reads TGTGCCAGCAGTTTCGGTGCAGGGGGCATAACTGAAGCTTTCTTT. Its translation: CASSFGAGGITEAFF. The whole variable domain, remainder taken from reference TRBV28 and TRBJ1-1, is DVKVTQSSRYLVKRTGEKVFLECVQDMDHENMFWYRQDPGLGLRLIYFSYDVKMKEKGDIPEGYSVSREKKERFSLILESASTNQTSMYLCASSFGAGGITEAFFGQGTRLTVV.

The V call is TRBV19, the J call TRBJ1-6; 9 bases match TRBD1. The trim removed 7 bases at V and 8 bases at J, leaving 6 bases unmatched. The CDR3 runs to 14 residues. Germline-derived CDR1 and CDR2 are LNHDA and SQIVND (reference sequence). In DNA, the CDR3 is TGTGCCAGTACCCCGGGACAGGGTTATTCACCCCTCCACTTT. It specifies CASTPGQGYSPLHF. Drawing the rest from reference TRBV19 and TRBJ1-6, the complete variable domain is DGGITQSPKYLFRKEGQNVTLSCEQNLNHDAMYWYRQDPGQGLRLIYYSQIVNDFQKGDIAEGYSVSREKKESFPLTVTSAQKNPTAFYLCASTPGQGYSPLHFGNGTRLTVT.

This clone was counted once. This chain links TRBV30 with TRBJ2-1; D might be TRBD2 (6 bases). With 3 bases removed from V and 9 bases from J, the gap between germline ends came to 12 bases. Germline-derived CDR1 and CDR2 are GTSNPN and SVGIG (reference sequence). This CDR3 spans 12 amino acids. The chain's CDR3 is CAWRGTRTEQFF. DNA of the CDR3: TGTGCCTGGAGGGGGACTCGGACTGAGCAGTTCTTC.

This rearrangement joins TRBV7-2 to TRBJ2-7; 10 nucleotides align to TRBD2. The J segment lost 6 bases and the V segment lost 7 bases, leaving 6 bases of the junction unmatched. Germline-derived CDR1 and CDR2 are SGHTA and FQGNSA. This CDR3 has 13 amino acids. CDR3 protein: CASNSERGGEQYF. CDR3 nucleotide sequence: TGTGCCAGCAACTCGGAGCGGGGGGGCGAGCAGTACTTC.

This chain connects TRBV9 to TRBJ1-5; TRBD1 agrees at 8 bases. This CDR3 has 16 amino acids. Germline assignment: CDR1 SGDLS and CDR2 YYNGEE. The ends lost 0 bases at V and 6 bases at J; junction bases unmatched: 8. The DNA of the CDR3 is TGTGCCAGCAGCGTAGGGGACAGGATTGAAGGTCAGCCCCAGCATTTT. It is translated as CASSVGDRIEGQPQHF.